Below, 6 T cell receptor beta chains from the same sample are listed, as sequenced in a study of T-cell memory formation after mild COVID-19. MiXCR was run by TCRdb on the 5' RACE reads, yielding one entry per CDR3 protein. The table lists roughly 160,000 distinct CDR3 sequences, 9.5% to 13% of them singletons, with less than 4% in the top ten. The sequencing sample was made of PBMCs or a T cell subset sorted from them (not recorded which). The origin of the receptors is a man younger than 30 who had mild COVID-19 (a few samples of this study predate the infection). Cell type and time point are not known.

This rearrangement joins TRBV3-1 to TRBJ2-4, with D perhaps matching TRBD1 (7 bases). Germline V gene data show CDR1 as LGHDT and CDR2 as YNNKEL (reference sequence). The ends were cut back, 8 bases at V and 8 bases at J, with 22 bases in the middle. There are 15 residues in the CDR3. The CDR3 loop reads CASAPWGAQGDIQYF. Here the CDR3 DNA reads TGTGCCAGCGCACCGTGGGGGGCGCAGGGGGACATTCAGTACTTC.

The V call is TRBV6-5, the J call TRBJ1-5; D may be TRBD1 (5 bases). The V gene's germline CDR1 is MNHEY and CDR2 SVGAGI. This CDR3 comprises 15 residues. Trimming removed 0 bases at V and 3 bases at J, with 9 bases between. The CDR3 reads CASSYSGVSNQPQHF. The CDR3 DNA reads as TGTGCCAGCAGTTACTCAGGGGTTTCCAATCAGCCCCAGCATTTT.

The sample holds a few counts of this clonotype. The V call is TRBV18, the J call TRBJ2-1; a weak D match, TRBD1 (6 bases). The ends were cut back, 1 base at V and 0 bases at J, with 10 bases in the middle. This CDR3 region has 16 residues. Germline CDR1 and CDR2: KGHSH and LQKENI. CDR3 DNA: TGTGCCAGCTCACCACGAGGGGGTAGCTCCTACAATGAGCAGTTCTTC. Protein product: CASSPRGGSSYNEQFF.

CDR3 protein: CSASPGHTYEQYF. In DNA form, the CDR3 reads TGCAGTGCCTCGCCGGGACACACCTACGAGCAGTACTTC. This chain links TRBV20-1 with TRBJ2-7; D is possibly TRBD1 (6 bases). The germline CDR1 and CDR2 sequences are DFQATT and SNEGSKA (reference sequence). V lost 6 bases to trimming and J lost 2 bases, with 14 bases between them. The CDR3 runs 13 residues.

This chain's CDR3 is CASRQGSGSPLHF. CDR3 in DNA: TGTGCCAGCCGACAGGGATCAGGCTCACCCCTCCACTTT. The V gene is TRBV6-4, the J gene TRBJ1-6, with 7 bases that match TRBD1. The CDR3 has 13 residues. V was pared by 8 bases and J by 10 bases, with 8 bases of the junction left unmatched. Germline lookup yields CDR1 MRHNA and CDR2 SNTAGT.

The CDR3 here is CASTLTGGYTGELFF. The CDR3 DNA sequence: TGTGCCAGCACCCTGACAGGGGGTTACACCGGGGAGCTGTTTTTT. The chain is built from TRBV7-2 and TRBJ2-2; 9 nucleotides agree with TRBD1. Germline lookup yields CDR1 SGHTA and CDR2 FQGNSA. Losses at the gene ends were 7 bases for V and 3 bases for J; bases not matched to a gene: 6. The CDR3 covers 15 residues.